One T cell receptor (beta chain) is described in this entry. CDR1 is MNHNS, CDR2 SASEGT, per germline. The CDR3 length is 17 residues. The ends were cut back, 6 bases at V and 3 bases at J, with 20 bases in the middle. The multiple sclerosis controls were treatment-naive patients affected by stable or active relapsing-remitting disease. This record comes from a study of CD8 T cells in Susac syndrome. Reverse transcription of about 0.45 to 1 ug RNA was performed with random hexamers. An immunoSEQ multiplex PCR generated amplified TCR beta CDR3 products spanning 54 Vbeta and 13 Jbeta. TCRdb passed the immunoSEQ multiplex PCR reads through MiXCR, listing each CDR3 protein once. The repertoire includes about 430,000 distinct CDR3 sequences, approximately 89% of them detected once, and approximately 0.12% sits in the top ten.

This sequence originates from a human donor with multiple sclerosis. The chain carries TRBV6-1 and TRBJ2-2, with D possibly being TRBD2 (5 bases). Sequenced: CD8+ T cells from PBMCs. The CDR3 DNA is TGTGCCAGCAGACCAAAAGCTGGGGAGCACTACACCGGGGAGCTGTTTTTT. This sequence encodes CASRPKAGEHYTGELFF.